Reported below is one T cell receptor (beta chain). The antigen is undetermined. At one end the junction does not follow the germline gene, possibly because of a read error. The same CDR3 is also encoded by other DNA sequences in this sample. The data belong to a study of cytomegalovirus exposure and HLA in healthy donors. Study context: A preliminary data release comprised roughly 80 million unique TCRs obtained from HLA-typed donors.

Study-wide points: For most TCR beta V segments, an earlier analysis put the productive rate at about 90% or about 30% of the time.

PCR amplification relied on 60 Vbeta primers (plus 13 Jbeta primers). Measured with immunoSEQ multiplex PCR; TCRdb has only the in-frame clones, and not every one. Here the sample spans 200,000 to 250,000 clones, around 80% being singletons. The CDR3 is made up of 11 amino acids. The sequence came from a boy aged 2 to 10 in good health and CMV-seronegative. J is TRBJ1-1 and V is TRBV6-7; 7 bases match TRBD1. TRBV6-7 is designated an ORF whose function remains uncertain. The sequencing input was PBMCs. CDR3 nucleotides: TGTGCCAGGATGACAGGGTGTGAAGCTTTCTTC. Translating gives CARMTGCEAFF.